Sequencing of this T cell receptor (beta chain) was carried out in a study of early T cells in non-severe SARS-CoV-2 infection (dated by TCRdb to the early 2020s). Study-wide context: Because TCR sequencing was done on bulk RNA from unsorted whole blood, the alpha and beta chains could not be paired.

A case-control design nested within a healthcare worker cohort in London, UK, was used, with weekly nasopharyngeal swab PCR tests and blood sampling performed. Healthcare workers were enrolled in the week of the UK lockdown, from 23 to 31 March 2020, and were followed every week for up to about 16 weeks. CDR1 and CDR2 (SGHTA, FQGNSA) derive from the germline V gene. V is cut by 2 bases and J by 4 bases, and the space between the germline ends is 6 bases. CDR3 length: 13 amino acids, cysteine to phenylalanine. The retained sequence is limited to the CDR3, 39 bases, with the frame set at the first base. The sample holds many counts of this clonotype. Its target antigen remains unknown. No base quality values were provided; no much bigger clone lies one nucleotide off. General study outcomes and caveats: VDJdb matching was skewed toward anti-spike CD8 responses and likely underestimated virus-specific expansions by missing private and CD4 specificities.

Library method: 5' RACE. The sequencing machine was a NextSeq 500. In the TCR library protocol, unique molecular identifiers were attached to individual cDNA molecules to correct for PCR bias and sequencing error. Both TCR alpha and beta chains were sequenced, and tight co-correlation was observed between alpha and beta sequence abundances in each sample. From the authors' description of their analysis: Decombinator V4 was used to annotate the V gene, J gene and CDR3 of the TCR sequences. TCRs were defined as expanded if a significant change between any two time points was detected under a Poisson model with p below 0.0001. TCR abundances were normalised to the total number of TCRs sequenced in each sample and reported as counts per million. TRAV1-2 paired with TRAJ12, TRAJ20 or TRAJ33 defined MAIT TCRs, while TRAV10 paired with TRAJ18 defined iNKT TCRs. VDJdb, accessed on 1 November 2021, was searched for TCRs annotated for CMV, EBV and SARS-CoV-2, and TCRs annotated for more than one antigen were excluded. TCRdb reran the public reads through fastp at Q25 and MiXCR, keeping productive beta chains. Every entry covers one CDR3 protein and lists the most common genes and DNA from its rows. The V and J calls were determined by TCRdb, not by the authors. The sample yields 30,000 to 45,000 distinct CDR3 sequences; roughly 5.9% were counted once. 20% to 30% of the sample is held by the ten biggest clonotypes.

The sequence came from an adult who was a healthcare worker with PCR-confirmed SARS-CoV-2 infection or an uninfected control (not recorded which). The sequenced material came from whole blood. The rearranged chain carries TRBV7-2 and TRBJ1-5; a tentative D call is TRBD1 (6 bases match). At the DNA level, the sequence is TGTGCCAGCAGCTTACAGGGGAATCAGCCCCAGCATTTT. This encodes CASSLQGNQPQHF.